This TCR beta chain originates from a study of blood T cell repertoires in COVID-19. Study at large: Samples representing acute and convalescent COVID-19 were sourced from the United States, Italy and Spain. T cells, B-cell-depleted T cells, or PBMCs supplied cDNA or gDNA.

The CDR3 spans 17 residues. Germline lookup yields CDR1 MGHRA and CDR2 YSYEKL. V shed 5 bases, J shed 7 bases, and the junction held 9 bases outside the gene matches. Authors' analysis steps: Amplification of reference gene primers was used by the study to estimate nucleated cell counts. TCRdb keeps only in-frame clones here, not all; method: immunoSEQ multiplex PCR. Clone size and V and J calls were adopted from that table, with D and trimming inferred from the DNA. The table records 70,000 or so clones, just over 85% of them present only once. The TCR comes from a man between 65 and 80 years old with active or convalescent COVID-19. The chain combines TRBV4-1 with TRBJ2-2; TRBD2 agrees at 14 bases. The sample was peripheral blood. The CDR3 loop reads CASSMGLAGVRGGELFF. As DNA, the CDR3 is TGCGCCAGCAGCATGGGACTAGCGGGAGTACGCGGCGGGGAGCTGTTTTTT.